The 30 T cell receptor beta chains below were found in one sample sequenced in a study of siplizumab effects on memory and regulatory T cells. TCRdb's table, derived via immunoSEQ multiplex PCR, lists solely in-frame clones and lacks some. The top ten hold around 0.73% of the sample, which has some 100,000 clones, roughly 94% seen once. The sample consisted of Tregs sorted from blood. Source of these receptors: a human donor in good health.

This chain joins TRBV18 and TRBJ2-7; D possibly corresponds to TRBD1 (6 bases). Trimming pared 5 bases from V and 0 bases from J, leaving 14 bases between. Looked up from germline, CDR1 is KGHSH and CDR2 is LQKENI. This CDR3 has 15 amino acids. CDR3 in amino acids: CASSTNRVLSYEQYF. DNA for the CDR3: TGTGCCAGCTCAACCAACAGGGTTCTCTCCTACGAGCAGTACTTC.

The chain links TRBV9 to TRBJ2-3, with a possible D match to TRBD1 (5 bases). The CDR3 has 13 residues. In germline, CDR1 is SGDLS, CDR2 YYNGEE. With 0 bases removed from V and 7 bases from J, the gap between germline ends came to 9 bases. For the CDR3, the DNA is TGTGCCAGCAGCGTAGGGCGGACAAATACGCAGTATTTT. This codes for CASSVGRTNTQYF.

This rearrangement joins TRBV27 to TRBJ2-1; 14 bases fit TRBD2. The CDR3 contains 15 residues. V dropped 3 bases and J dropped 6; count of bases not matched to a gene: 1. Germline CDR1 reads MNHEY; CDR2 reads SMNVEV (reference sequence). The CDR3 reads CASSFGTSGSNEQFF. CDR3 nucleotides: TGTGCCAGCAGTTTCGGGACTAGCGGGAGCAATGAGCAGTTCTTC.

The CDR3 bases are TGCGCCAGCACTTATGGCGGCACAGATACGCAGTATTTT. Residues: CASTYGGTDTQYF. The rearrangement links TRBV5-1 to TRBJ2-3; D uncertain. V was cut by 6 bases and J by 1 base, with 9 bases left in between. The CDR3 has 13 amino acids. Germline V CDR1 and CDR2: SGHRS, YFSETQ. Variable domain in full (rest from reference TRBV5-1 and TRBJ2-3): KAGVTQTPRYLIKTRGQQVTLSCSPISGHRSVSWYQQTPGQGLQFLFEYFSETQRNKGNFPGRFSGRQFSNSRSEMNVSTLELGDSALYLCASTYGGTDTQYFGPGTRLTVL.

The chain's CDR3 is CASSSTSVYQETQYF. The CDR3 DNA follows: TGTGCCAGCAGCTCGACTAGCGTGTACCAAGAGACCCAGTACTTC. The chain combines TRBV7-8 with TRBJ2-5, with 8 bases lining up with TRBD2. This CDR3 comprises 15 residues. Trimming at V came to 4 bases and at J to 0 bases, leaving 4 bases not matched to a gene. Looked up from germline, CDR1 is SGHVS and CDR2 is FQNEAQ.

The rearrangement uses TRBV11-2 and TRBJ2-7, with no clear D. Per the germline V gene, CDR1 is SGHAT and CDR2 is FQNNGV. Trimming cost V 0 bases and J 2 bases, with 8 bases left between them. This CDR3 has 14 residues. The CDR3 sequence is CASSLDQPPYEQYF. The DNA of the CDR3 is TGTGCCAGCAGCTTAGATCAGCCGCCCTACGAGCAGTACTTC.

V usage is TRBV7-9 and J usage is TRBJ2-5; D might be TRBD2 (5 bases). Looked up from germline, CDR1 is SEHNR and CDR2 is FQNEAQ (reference sequence). Trimming removed 5 bases at V and 4 bases at J, with 23 bases between. CDR3 length: 17 residues. The DNA for the CDR3 is TGTGCCAGCAGCCCCAGCGCGTGGCTAGCAGTCCGAGAGACCCAGTACTTC. Amino acid sequence: CASSPSAWLAVRETQYF.

The genes are TRBV28 and TRBJ2-7; 10 positions match TRBD1. There are 14 residues in the CDR3. With 6 bases clipped from V and 5 bases from J, the junction kept 7 bases outside the gene matches. In germline, CDR1 is MDHEN, CDR2 SYDVKM. The CDR3 DNA is TGTGCCAGCAGGAGGACAGGGGGGGCCCACGAGCAGTACTTC. This codes for CASRRTGGAHEQYF.

This clone has just one count. J is TRBJ1-2 and V is TRBV28; 10 positions agree with TRBD1. This CDR3 region has 16 residues. V lost 3 bases and J lost 5; bases outside the gene matches: 9. Germline CDR1 MDHEN, CDR2 SYDVKM. This CDR3 reads CASSFLPGTGEYGYTF. The CDR3 DNA is TGTGCCAGCAGTTTTCTCCCCGGGACAGGGGAATATGGCTACACCTTC.

The chain carries TRBV25-1 and TRBJ2-1; D possibly corresponds to TRBD1 (6 bases). The CDR3 has 18 residues. Trimming pared 0 bases from V and 0 bases from J, leaving 15 bases between. Germline values: CDR1 MGHDK, CDR2 SYGVNS. The CDR3 DNA follows: TGTGCCAGCAGTGAATATAGGGGGAAATACAGCTCCTACAATGAGCAGTTCTTC. This encodes CASSEYRGKYSSYNEQFF.

The chain uses TRBV7-6 and TRBJ2-1; 7 bases match TRBD2. V shed 0 bases and J 2 bases; nucleotides not matched to a gene: 4. CDR3 size: 16 residues. CDR1 and CDR2 (germline): SGHVS, FNYEAQ. The CDR3 loop reads CASSLASRGTYNEQFF. DNA for the CDR3: TGTGCCAGCAGCTTAGCGTCGCGGGGGACCTACAATGAGCAGTTCTTC. The full variable domain, its missing parts supplied by reference TRBV7-6 and TRBJ2-1, is GAGVSQSPRYKVTKRGQDVALRCDPISGHVSLYWYRQALGQGPEFLTYFNYEAQQDKSGLPNDRFSAERPEGSISTLTIQRTEQRDSAMYRCASSLASRGTYNEQFFGPGTRLTVL.

V usage is TRBV4-1 and J usage is TRBJ2-7; the D gene is possibly TRBD1 (6 bases). The germline V gene has CDR1 MGHRA and CDR2 YSYEKL. CDR3 length: 17 residues. V lost 0 bases and J 3 bases, leaving 18 bases between the germline ends. CDR3: CASSQDIEQGELYEQYF. The DNA of the CDR3 is TGCGCCAGCAGCCAAGATATCGAACAGGGAGAACTCTACGAGCAGTACTTC.

The chain is built from TRBV28 and TRBJ1-2; no clear D gene. The CDR3 loop spans 15 amino acids. Trimming shortened V by 2 bases and J by 2 bases, and 12 bases separated the two germline ends. The germline V gene encodes CDR1 MDHEN and CDR2 SYDVKM. Here the CDR3 reads CASSLTGRPNYGYTF. In DNA, the CDR3 is TGTGCCAGCAGTTTAACCGGACGCCCCAACTATGGCTACACCTTC.

The chain employs TRBV19 and TRBJ2-2, with D perhaps TRBD2 (6 bases). The germline CDR1 and CDR2 sequences are LNHDA and SQIVND (reference sequence). V dropped 5 bases and J dropped 1 base, with 8 bases sitting between them. This CDR3 is built from 14 residues. The DNA of the CDR3 is TGTGCCAGTAGTGACGGGGGGAACACCGGGGAGCTGTTTTTT. Protein sequence: CASSDGGNTGELFF.

This clone was recorded a few times. Here the CDR3 DNA reads TGTGCCAGTAGTATACCTGTTCAGGGTCAAATCCCCCAGCATTTT. This gives the protein CASSIPVQGQIPQHF. The chain combines TRBV19 with TRBJ1-5; tentative D call: TRBD1 (5 bases). The CDR3 is 15 amino acids. V was clipped by 2 bases and J by 10 bases, with 18 bases between them. The germline CDR1 and CDR2 sequences are LNHDA and SQIVND (reference sequence).

This chain joins TRBV10-3 and TRBJ2-6, with D perhaps TRBD1 or TRBD2 (5 bases each). V lost 10 bases and J 2 bases, leaving 21 bases between the germline ends. The CDR3 spans 17 residues. The germline V gene has CDR1 ENHRY and CDR2 SYGVKD. CDR3 loop: CATQGDLIGPGANVLTF. In DNA form, the CDR3 reads TGTGCCACCCAGGGAGATCTCATCGGGCCTGGGGCCAACGTCCTGACTTTC.

The chain has TRBV5-1 and TRBJ1-4; D is unclear. CDR1 is SGHRS and CDR2 is YFSETQ in the germline V gene. The CDR3 totals 14 residues. V lost 0 bases, J lost 3 bases, and 6 bases lay in between. CDR3 bases: TGCGCCAGCAGCTTGGGGGGATCTAATGAAAAACTGTTTTTT. Amino acid sequence: CASSLGGSNEKLFF.

The chain couples TRBV10-3 to TRBJ1-2; possible D gene TRBD1, 6 bases. Trimming pared 7 bases from V and 6 bases from J, leaving 15 bases between. This CDR3 region has 13 residues. CDR1 is ENHRY, CDR2 SYGVKD, per germline. The CDR3 region is CAITQGFKDGYTF. The CDR3 DNA is TGTGCCATCACCCAGGGGTTTAAGGATGGCTACACCTTC.

In its sample, this clone was seen many times. This chain joins TRBV27 and TRBJ2-1; D gene unclear. The CDR3 has 13 amino acids. Trimming took off 6 bases at V and 13 bases at J, with 19 bases between the two ends. Germline CDR1 reads MNHEY; CDR2 reads SMNVEV (reference sequence). In DNA form, the CDR3 reads TGTGCCAGCAGCTTGAACGCCGGCCGACGTCAGTTCTTC. It codes for CASSLNAGRRQFF.

This chain joins TRBV5-1 and TRBJ2-7; 7 bases agree with TRBD2. Per the germline V gene, CDR1 is SGHRS and CDR2 is YFSETQ. J lost 2 bases, V lost 0 bases, and 8 bases had no gene match. This CDR3 has 16 residues. CDR3 amino acids: CASSLVPRERTYEQYF. In nucleotides, the CDR3 is TGCGCCAGCAGCTTGGTGCCGCGGGAGAGGACCTACGAGCAGTACTTC.

The chain uses TRBV6-1 and TRBJ2-4, with 7 bases that match TRBD1. The CDR3 is made up of 16 amino acids. Germline CDR1 reads MNHNS; CDR2 reads SASEGT. V shed 2 bases, J shed 0 bases, and the junction held 4 bases outside the gene matches. The CDR3, as DNA: TGTGCCAGCAGTGAAACAGGGGTAGGAGCCAAAAACATTCAGTACTTC. Protein: CASSETGVGAKNIQYF.

The V gene is TRBV5-1, the J gene TRBJ2-3; 8 positions agree with TRBD2. The CDR3 runs 15 residues. From germline, CDR1 is SGHRS and CDR2 YFSETQ. Unmatched junction bases numbered 6, after V lost 4 bases and J lost 2 bases. The CDR3 reads CASSQLAENTDTQYF. Here the CDR3 DNA reads TGCGCCAGCAGCCAACTAGCGGAGAACACAGATACGCAGTATTTT.

Only a few counts were recorded for this clone. CDR3 nucleotide sequence: TGTGCCATCAGGAGACGGGGCGGGGAAAAACTGTTTTTT. Encoded protein: CAIRRRGGEKLFF. The rearrangement joins TRBV10-3 to TRBJ1-4; possible D gene TRBD1, 5 bases. Looked up from germline, CDR1 is ENHRY and CDR2 is SYGVKD. The CDR3 sequence is 13 residues long. Trimming took off 6 bases at V and 8 bases at J, with 13 bases between the two ends.

This clone was observed a single time. The chain has TRBV28 and TRBJ2-1; 7 nucleotides agree with TRBD2. The CDR3 extends over 15 amino acids. The junction had 15 bases not matched to a gene; V was cut back by 8 bases and J by 8 bases. Germline assignment: CDR1 MDHEN and CDR2 SYDVKM. The CDR3 here is CASFGRGGSFYEQFF. DNA for the CDR3: TGTGCCAGCTTCGGAAGGGGCGGGAGTTTTTATGAGCAGTTCTTC. Full variable domain (missing parts from reference TRBV28 and TRBJ2-1): DVKVTQSSRYLVKRTGEKVFLECVQDMDHENMFWYRQDPGLGLRLIYFSYDVKMKEKGDIPEGYSVSREKKERFSLILESASTNQTSMYLCASFGRGGSFYEQFFGPGTRLTVL.

This chain joins TRBV30 and TRBJ2-1; TRBD1 agrees at 7 bases. V lost 5 bases, J lost 7 bases, and 11 bases stayed unmatched. Germline V CDR1 and CDR2: GTSNPN, SVGIG (reference sequence). The CDR3 contains 14 residues. CDR3 sequence (DNA): TGTGCCTGGGGAACAGGGGATGGTTGGAATGAGCAGTTCTTC. This encodes CAWGTGDGWNEQFF.

This sequence joins TRBV4-2 and TRBJ1-3; D might be TRBD1 (5 bases). Germline CDR1 is LGHNA and CDR2 is YNFKEQ. V lost 4 bases and J lost 4, with 17 bases in between. The CDR3 runs 16 residues. The CDR3 here is CASSPPDSYAGNTIYF. CDR3 in DNA: TGTGCCAGCAGCCCCCCCGACAGCTACGCGGGAAACACCATATATTTT.

The gene calls are TRBV27 and TRBJ2-7; 16 bases align to TRBD2. This CDR3 is built from 17 residues. The V gene's germline CDR1 is MNHEY and CDR2 SMNVEV (reference sequence). The V and J ends lost 5 bases and 2 bases, in that order; junction bases with no gene match: 6. The CDR3 region is CASSTGLAGGLPYEQYF. Here the CDR3 DNA reads TGTGCCAGCAGTACGGGACTAGCGGGAGGGCTTCCCTACGAGCAGTACTTC.

CDR3 region: CASSLNRDEQYF. CDR3 nucleotides: TGTGCCAGCAGCTTAAACCGAGACGAGCAGTACTTC. The V call is TRBV7-6, the J call TRBJ2-7; D is ambiguous. The V gene's germline CDR1 is SGHVS and CDR2 FNYEAQ. V was cut by 2 bases and J by 5 bases, with 7 bases left in between. The CDR3 has 12 amino acids.

The rearrangement uses TRBV5-4 and TRBJ2-2; D uncertain. Looked up from germline, CDR1 is SGHNT and CDR2 is YYREEE (reference sequence). The CDR3 consists of 14 residues. Trimming left V 4 bases short and J 0 bases short, with 7 bases between. This CDR3 reads CASSRQANTGELFF. DNA for the CDR3: TGTGCCAGCAGCAGACAAGCGAACACCGGGGAGCTGTTTTTT.

The chain links TRBV7-6 to TRBJ2-5; D is possibly TRBD1 (6 bases). CDR1 and CDR2 (germline): SGHVS, FNYEAQ. The V end was cut by 3 bases, the J end by 4 bases, with 9 bases between. The CDR3 covers 13 residues. The CDR3 DNA follows: TGTGCCAGCAGCTTTAAGGGGGTAGAGACCCAGTACTTC. It codes for CASSFKGVETQYF.